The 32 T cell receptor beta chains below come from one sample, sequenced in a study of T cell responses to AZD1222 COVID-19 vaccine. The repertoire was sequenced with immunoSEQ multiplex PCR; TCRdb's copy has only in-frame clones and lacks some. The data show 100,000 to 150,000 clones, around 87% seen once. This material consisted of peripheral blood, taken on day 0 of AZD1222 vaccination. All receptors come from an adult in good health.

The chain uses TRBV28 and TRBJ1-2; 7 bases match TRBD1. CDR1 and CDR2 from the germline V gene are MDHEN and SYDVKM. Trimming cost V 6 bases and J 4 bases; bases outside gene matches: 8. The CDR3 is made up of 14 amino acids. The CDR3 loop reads CASSEEGAGYGYTF. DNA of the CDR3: TGTGCCAGCAGCGAGGAGGGGGCCGGCTATGGCTACACCTTC.

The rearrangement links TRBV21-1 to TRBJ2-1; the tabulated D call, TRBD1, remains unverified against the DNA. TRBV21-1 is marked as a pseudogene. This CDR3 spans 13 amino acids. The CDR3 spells CASTPGLYNEQFF. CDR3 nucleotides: TGTGCCAGCACCCCAGGGTTATACAATGAGCAGTTCTTC.

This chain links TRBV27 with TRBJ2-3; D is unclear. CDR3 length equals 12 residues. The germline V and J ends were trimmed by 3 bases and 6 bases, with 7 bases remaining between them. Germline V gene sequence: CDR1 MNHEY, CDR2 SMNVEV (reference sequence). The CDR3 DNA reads TGTGCCAGCAGTTTCAATGTCGATACGCAGTATTTT. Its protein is CASSFNVDTQYF.

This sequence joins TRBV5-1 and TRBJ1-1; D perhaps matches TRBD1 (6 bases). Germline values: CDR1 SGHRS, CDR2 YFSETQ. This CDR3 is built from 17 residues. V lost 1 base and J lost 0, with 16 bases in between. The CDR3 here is CASSLSLGAQMNTEAFF. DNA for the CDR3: TGCGCCAGCAGCTTGAGTTTGGGGGCGCAAATGAACACTGAAGCTTTCTTT.

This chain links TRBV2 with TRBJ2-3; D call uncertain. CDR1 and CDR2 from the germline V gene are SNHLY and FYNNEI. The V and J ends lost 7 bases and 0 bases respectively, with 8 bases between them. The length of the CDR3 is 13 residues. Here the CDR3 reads CASNWWSTDTQYF. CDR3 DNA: TGTGCCAGCAATTGGTGGAGCACAGATACGCAGTATTTT.

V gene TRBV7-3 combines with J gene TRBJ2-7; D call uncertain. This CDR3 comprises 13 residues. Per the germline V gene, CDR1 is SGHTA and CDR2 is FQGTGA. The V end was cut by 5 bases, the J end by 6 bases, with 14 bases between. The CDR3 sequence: CASSPEPGAEQYF. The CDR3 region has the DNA TGTGCCAGCAGCCCCGAGCCAGGAGCCGAGCAGTACTTC.

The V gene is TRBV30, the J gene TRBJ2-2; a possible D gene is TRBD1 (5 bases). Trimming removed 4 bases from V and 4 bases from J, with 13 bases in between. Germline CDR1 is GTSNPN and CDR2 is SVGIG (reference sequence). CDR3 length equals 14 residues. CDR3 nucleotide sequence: TGTGCCTGGATGGGGCCCGGAATCACCGGGGAGCTGTTTTTT. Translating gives CAWMGPGITGELFF. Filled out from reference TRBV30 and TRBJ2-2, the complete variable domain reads SQTIHQWPATLVQPVGSPLSLECTVEGTSNPNLYWYRQAAGRGLQLLFYSVGIGQISSEVPQNLSASRPQDRQFILSSKKLLLSDSGFYLCAWMGPGITGELFFGEGSRLTVL.

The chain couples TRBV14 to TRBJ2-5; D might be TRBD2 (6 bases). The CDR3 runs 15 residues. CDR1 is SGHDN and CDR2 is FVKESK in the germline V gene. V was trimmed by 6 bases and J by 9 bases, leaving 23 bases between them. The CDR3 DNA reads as TGTGCCAGCAGACGAAGCGTCCCGGGGTGGGAGGCCCAGTACTTC. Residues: CASRRSVPGWEAQYF.

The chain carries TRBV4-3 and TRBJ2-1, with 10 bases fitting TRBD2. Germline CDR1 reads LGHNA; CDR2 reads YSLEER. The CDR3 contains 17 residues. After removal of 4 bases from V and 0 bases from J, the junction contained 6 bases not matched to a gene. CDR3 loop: CASSRGTSVSSYNEQFF. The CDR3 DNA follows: TGCGCCAGCAGCCGGGGGACTAGCGTAAGCTCCTACAATGAGCAGTTCTTC.

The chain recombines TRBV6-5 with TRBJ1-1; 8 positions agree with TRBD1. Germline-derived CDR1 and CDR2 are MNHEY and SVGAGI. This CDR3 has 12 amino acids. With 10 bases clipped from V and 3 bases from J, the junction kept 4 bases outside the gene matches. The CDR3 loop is CATDRDDTEAFF. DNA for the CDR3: TGTGCCACGGACAGGGACGACACTGAAGCTTTCTTT.

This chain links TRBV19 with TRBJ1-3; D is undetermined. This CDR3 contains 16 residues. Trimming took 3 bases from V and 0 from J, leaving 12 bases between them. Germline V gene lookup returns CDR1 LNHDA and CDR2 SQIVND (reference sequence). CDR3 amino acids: CASSMSPTVSGNTIYF. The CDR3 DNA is TGTGCCAGTAGTATGAGCCCTACAGTCTCTGGAAACACCATATATTTT.

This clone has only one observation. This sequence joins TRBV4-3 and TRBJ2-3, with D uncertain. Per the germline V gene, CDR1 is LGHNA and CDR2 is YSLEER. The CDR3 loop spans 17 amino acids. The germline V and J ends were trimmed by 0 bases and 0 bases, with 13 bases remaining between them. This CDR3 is CASSQDTSWPSTDTQYF. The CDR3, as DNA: TGCGCCAGCAGCCAAGACACTTCGTGGCCTAGCACAGATACGCAGTATTTT.

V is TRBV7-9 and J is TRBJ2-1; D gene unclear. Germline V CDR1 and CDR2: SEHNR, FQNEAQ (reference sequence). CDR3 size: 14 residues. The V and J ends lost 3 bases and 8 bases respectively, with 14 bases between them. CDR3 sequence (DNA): TGTGCCAGCAGCTTGACATTCTCATTAGATGAGCAGTTCTTC. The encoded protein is CASSLTFSLDEQFF.

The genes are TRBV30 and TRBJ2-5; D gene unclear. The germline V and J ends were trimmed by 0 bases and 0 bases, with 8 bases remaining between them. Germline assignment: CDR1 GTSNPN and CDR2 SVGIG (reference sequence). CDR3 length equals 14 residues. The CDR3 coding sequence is TGTGCCTGGAGTGTAAGCCAGTACCAAGAGACCCAGTACTTC. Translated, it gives CAWSVSQYQETQYF.

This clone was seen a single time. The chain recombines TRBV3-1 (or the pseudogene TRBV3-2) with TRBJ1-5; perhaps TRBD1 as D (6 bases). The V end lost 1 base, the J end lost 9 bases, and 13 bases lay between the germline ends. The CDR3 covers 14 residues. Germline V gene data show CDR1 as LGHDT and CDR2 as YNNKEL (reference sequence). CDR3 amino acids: CASSQVGGGWPQHF. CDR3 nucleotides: TGTGCCAGCAGCCAAGTGGGGGGCGGCTGGCCCCAGCATTTT.

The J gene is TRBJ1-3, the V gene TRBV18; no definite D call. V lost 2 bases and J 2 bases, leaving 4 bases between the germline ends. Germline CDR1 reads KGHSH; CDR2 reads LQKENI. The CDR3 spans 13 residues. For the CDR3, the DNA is TGTGCCAGCTCACCAACCACTGGAAACACCATATATTTT. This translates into CASSPTTGNTIYF.

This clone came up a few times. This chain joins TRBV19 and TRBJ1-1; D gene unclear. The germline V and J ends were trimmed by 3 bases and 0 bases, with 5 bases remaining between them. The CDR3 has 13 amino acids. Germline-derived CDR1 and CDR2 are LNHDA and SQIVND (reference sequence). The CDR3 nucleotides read TGTGCCAGTAGTATCTCGGTGAACACTGAAGCTTTCTTT. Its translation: CASSISVNTEAFF.

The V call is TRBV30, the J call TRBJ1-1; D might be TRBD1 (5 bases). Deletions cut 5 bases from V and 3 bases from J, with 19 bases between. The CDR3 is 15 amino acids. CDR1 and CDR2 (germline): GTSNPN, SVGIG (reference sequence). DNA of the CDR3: TGTGCCTGGCTAGGGCAGTGGGCACAGGACACTGAAGCTTTCTTT. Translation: CAWLGQWAQDTEAFF.

The CDR3 nucleotides read TGTGCCAGCAGTGAAAGTGGATATAGCAATCAGCCCCAGCATTTT. Amino acids: CASSESGYSNQPQHF. This chain links TRBV2 with TRBJ1-5; D gene unclear. The length of the CDR3 is 15 residues. The germline V gene encodes CDR1 SNHLY and CDR2 FYNNEI. V was cut by 2 bases and J by 0 bases, with 8 bases left in between.

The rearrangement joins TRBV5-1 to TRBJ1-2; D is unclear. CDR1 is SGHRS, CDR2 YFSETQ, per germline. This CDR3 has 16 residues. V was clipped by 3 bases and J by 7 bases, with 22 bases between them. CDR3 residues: CASSSDSLTYGAGYTF. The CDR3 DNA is TGCGCCAGCAGCTCTGATAGTCTAACTTACGGAGCTGGCTACACCTTC.

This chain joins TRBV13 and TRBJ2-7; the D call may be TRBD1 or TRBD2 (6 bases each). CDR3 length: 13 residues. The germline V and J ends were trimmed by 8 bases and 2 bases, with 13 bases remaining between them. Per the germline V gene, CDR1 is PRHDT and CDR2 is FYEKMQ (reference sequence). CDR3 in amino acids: CASGGQGTYEQYF. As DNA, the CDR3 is TGTGCCAGCGGGGGGCAGGGAACCTACGAGCAGTACTTC.

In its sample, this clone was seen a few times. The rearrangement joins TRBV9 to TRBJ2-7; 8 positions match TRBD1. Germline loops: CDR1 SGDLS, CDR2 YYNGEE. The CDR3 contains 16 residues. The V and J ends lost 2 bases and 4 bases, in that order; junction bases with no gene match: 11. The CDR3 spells CASSVNPGQGGYEQYF. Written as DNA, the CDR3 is TGTGCCAGCAGCGTCAACCCCGGACAGGGAGGATACGAGCAGTACTTC.

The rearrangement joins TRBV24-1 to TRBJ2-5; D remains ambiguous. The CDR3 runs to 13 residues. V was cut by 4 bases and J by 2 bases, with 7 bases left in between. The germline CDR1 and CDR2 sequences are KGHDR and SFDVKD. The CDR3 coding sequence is TGTGCCACCAGTGAGCCCGGGCAAGAGACCCAGTACTTC. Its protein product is CATSEPGQETQYF.

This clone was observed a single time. The CDR3 is CASRTSGPASTDTQYF. CDR3 nucleotides: TGTGCCAGTAGAACGTCTGGACCTGCTAGCACAGATACGCAGTATTTT. The chain combines TRBV19 with TRBJ2-3; D is unresolved. Germline CDR1 reads LNHDA; CDR2 reads SQIVND (reference sequence). V was cut by 6 bases and J by 0 bases, with 16 bases left in between. The CDR3 length is 16 residues. The full variable domain, completed using reference TRBV19 and TRBJ2-3, is DGGITQSPKYLFRKEGQNVTLSCEQNLNHDAMYWYRQDPGQGLRLIYYSQIVNDFQKGDIAEGYSVSREKKESFPLTVTSAQKNPTAFYLCASRTSGPASTDTQYFGPGTRLTVL.

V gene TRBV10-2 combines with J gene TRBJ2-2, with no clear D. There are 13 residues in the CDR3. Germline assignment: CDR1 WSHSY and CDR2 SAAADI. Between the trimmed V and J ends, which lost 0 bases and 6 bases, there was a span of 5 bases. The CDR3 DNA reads TGCGCCAGCAGTGAGTCGGACCCCGGGGAGCTGTTTTTT. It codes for CASSESDPGELFF.

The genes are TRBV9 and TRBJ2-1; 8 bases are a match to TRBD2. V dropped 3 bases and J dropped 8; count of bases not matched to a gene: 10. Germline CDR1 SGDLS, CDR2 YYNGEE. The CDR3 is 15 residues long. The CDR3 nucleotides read TGTGCCAGCAGCGCCCGGGAGGGCGGAAGCGATGAGCAGTTCTTC. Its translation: CASSAREGGSDEQFF.

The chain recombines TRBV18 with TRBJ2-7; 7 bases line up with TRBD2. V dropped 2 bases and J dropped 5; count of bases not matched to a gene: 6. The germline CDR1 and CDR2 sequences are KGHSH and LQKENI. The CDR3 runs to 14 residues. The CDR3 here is CASSPKRGVNEQYF. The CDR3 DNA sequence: TGTGCCAGCTCACCAAAGCGGGGAGTTAACGAGCAGTACTTC.

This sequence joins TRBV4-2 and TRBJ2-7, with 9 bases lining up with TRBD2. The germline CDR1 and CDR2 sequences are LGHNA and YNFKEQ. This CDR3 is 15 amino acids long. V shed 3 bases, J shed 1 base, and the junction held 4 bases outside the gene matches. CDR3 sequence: CASSHQAGGSYEQYF. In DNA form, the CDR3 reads TGTGCCAGCAGCCACCAAGCGGGGGGTTCCTACGAGCAGTACTTC.

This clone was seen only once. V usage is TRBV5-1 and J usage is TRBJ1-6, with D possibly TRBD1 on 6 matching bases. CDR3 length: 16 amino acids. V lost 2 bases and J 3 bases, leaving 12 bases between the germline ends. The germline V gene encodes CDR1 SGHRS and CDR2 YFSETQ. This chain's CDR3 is CASSLSGGGYNSPLHF. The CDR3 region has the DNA TGCGCCAGCAGCTTATCGGGAGGGGGCTATAATTCACCCCTCCACTTT.

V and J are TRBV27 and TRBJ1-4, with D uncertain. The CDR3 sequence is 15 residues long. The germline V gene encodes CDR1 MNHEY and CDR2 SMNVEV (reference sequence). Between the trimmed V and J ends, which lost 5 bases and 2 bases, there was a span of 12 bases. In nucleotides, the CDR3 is TGTGCCAGCAGTCGATTGGGGAACACTAATGAAAAACTGTTTTTT. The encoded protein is CASSRLGNTNEKLFF. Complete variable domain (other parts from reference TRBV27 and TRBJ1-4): EAQVTQNPRYLITVTGKKLTVTCSQNMNHEYMSWYRQDPGLGLRQIYYSMNVEVTDKGDVPEGYKVSRKEKRNFPLILESPSPNQTSLYFCASSRLGNTNEKLFFGSGTQLSVL.

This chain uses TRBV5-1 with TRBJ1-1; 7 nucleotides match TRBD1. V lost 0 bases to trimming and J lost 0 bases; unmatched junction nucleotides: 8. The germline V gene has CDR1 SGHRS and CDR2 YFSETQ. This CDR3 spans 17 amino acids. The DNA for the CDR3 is TGCGCCAGCAGCTTGGGGGCAGGGGGTAGCATGAACACTGAAGCTTTCTTT. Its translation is CASSLGAGGSMNTEAFF.

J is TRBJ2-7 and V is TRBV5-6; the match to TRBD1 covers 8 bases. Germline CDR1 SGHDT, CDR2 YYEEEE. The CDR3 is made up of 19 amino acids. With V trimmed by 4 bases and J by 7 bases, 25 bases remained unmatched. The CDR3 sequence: CASSTTDRGGERPREEQYF. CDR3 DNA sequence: TGTGCCAGCAGCACAACCGACAGGGGTGGGGAGCGGCCGCGGGAAGAGCAGTACTTC.